This passage covers 19 T cell receptor beta chains from one sample sequenced in a study of blood T cell repertoires in COVID-19. Profiled with immunoSEQ multiplex PCR; TCRdb holds only in-frame clones, not every one. The sample includes over 110,000 clones, around 86% of them seen just once. Material: peripheral blood. The receptors were gathered from a human donor in a cohort sampled during active COVID-19.

V is TRBV5-1 and J is TRBJ2-5; 7 bases are a match to TRBD1. CDR1 is SGHRS and CDR2 is YFSETQ in the germline V gene. CDR3 length: 15 residues. Unmatched junction bases numbered 11, after V lost 4 bases and J lost 5 bases. CDR3 in DNA: TGCGCCAGCAGCATAACCGGGACAGCCGGCGAGACCCAGTACTTC. It is translated as CASSITGTAGETQYF.

Only one count was recorded for this clone. This chain uses TRBV5-8 with TRBJ1-5, with D perhaps TRBD1 (5 bases). Trimming cost V 2 bases and J 0 bases, with 9 bases left between them. CDR1 and CDR2 from the germline V gene are SGHTS and YDEGEE. CDR3 length: 15 amino acids. The CDR3 sequence: CASSLRGNSNQPQHF. CDR3 DNA sequence: TGTGCCAGCAGCTTAAGGGGAAATAGCAATCAGCCCCAGCATTTT.

The J gene is TRBJ1-2, the V gene TRBV5-5, with 7 bases identical to TRBD1. Germline lookup yields CDR1 SGHKS and CDR2 YYEKEE (reference sequence). J gave up 7 bases and V 2 bases, and 5 bases lay outside the gene matches. The length of the CDR3 is 13 residues. CDR3 bases: TGTGCCAGCAGCTTAGAGGGACAGAGTGGCTACACCTTC. This encodes CASSLEGQSGYTF.

The chain uses TRBV7-2 and TRBJ1-4; tentative D call: TRBD1 (5 bases). The CDR3 contains 18 residues. Looked up from germline, CDR1 is SGHTA and CDR2 is FQGNSA. Trimming removed 3 bases from V and 0 bases from J, with 17 bases in between. The CDR3 spells CASSLGVRGVTTNEKLFF. The CDR3 DNA sequence: TGTGCCAGCAGCTTGGGGGTGCGGGGGGTTACAACTAATGAAAAACTGTTTTTT.

V is TRBV27 and J is TRBJ1-1; D is perhaps TRBD1 (6 bases). CDR1 and CDR2 from the germline V gene are MNHEY and SMNVEV (reference sequence). The V end lost 2 bases, the J end lost 9 bases, and 13 bases lay between the germline ends. The CDR3 totals 13 residues. CDR3 in DNA: TGTGCCAGCAGTTTAAACGGACAGTCCAAAGCTTTCTTT. This encodes CASSLNGQSKAFF.

J is TRBJ1-6 and V is TRBV15, with TRBD1 as a possible D gene (6 bases). This CDR3 is 15 amino acids long. Trimming removed 1 base at V and 4 bases at J, with 8 bases between. Germline V gene lookup returns CDR1 LNHNV and CDR2 YYDKDF (reference sequence). CDR3 DNA: TGTGCCACCAGCAGAGGACAGGCATATAATTCACCCCTCCACTTT. Translation gives CATSRGQAYNSPLHF.

This rearrangement joins TRBV18 to TRBJ2-1; 11 nucleotides line up with TRBD2. Germline V CDR1 and CDR2: KGHSH, LQKENI. Germline trimming cut 0 bases from V and 8 bases from J; bases unmatched to any gene: 6. CDR3 length: 16 residues. The CDR3 reads CASSPPGGLAAYEQFF. The CDR3 DNA sequence: TGTGCCAGCTCACCACCGGGGGGACTAGCGGCATATGAGCAGTTCTTC.

This chain links TRBV28 with TRBJ2-4; tentatively, D is TRBD2 (7 bases). Looked up from germline, CDR1 is MDHEN and CDR2 is SYDVKM. V gave up 6 bases and J gave up 3 bases, with 21 bases separating them. The CDR3 has 17 amino acids. The chain's CDR3 is CASRSWGAGEVKNIQYF. The CDR3 DNA is TGTGCCAGCAGGTCCTGGGGGGCGGGAGAGGTCAAAAACATTCAGTACTTC.

The sample holds one count of this clone. V and J are TRBV4-3 and TRBJ2-7; 9 nucleotides agree with TRBD1. CDR1 and CDR2 (germline): LGHNA, YSLEER. This CDR3 contains 18 residues. Trimming took 4 bases from V and 2 from J; bases not matched to a gene: 15. The CDR3 loop reads CASSLYRPRQGDTYEQYF. CDR3 bases: TGCGCCAGCAGCCTCTACCGACCTAGACAGGGGGATACCTACGAGCAGTACTTC.

The sample holds a few counts of this clone. The V call is TRBV4-3, the J call TRBJ1-6; tentative D call: TRBD1 (6 bases). Germline CDR1 LGHNA, CDR2 YSLEER. The V and J ends lost 0 bases and 8 bases respectively, with 11 bases between them. This CDR3 comprises 15 residues. The CDR3 DNA follows: TGCGCCAGCAGCCAAGAATTCAGGGGAGATTCACCCCTCCACTTT. This codes for CASSQEFRGDSPLHF.

This clone was recorded many times. The chain combines TRBV3-1 (or the pseudogene TRBV3-2) with TRBJ2-3; D is perhaps TRBD2 (6 bases). CDR3 length: 14 residues. Germline V CDR1 and CDR2: LGHDT, YNNKEL (reference sequence). V lost 3 bases and J lost 5, with 12 bases in between. The CDR3 region has the DNA TGTGCCAGCAGCCAGGGACTCGGAGGAGATACGCAGTATTTT. It translates to CASSQGLGGDTQYF.

J is TRBJ2-4 and V is TRBV7-2, with TRBD2 as a possible D gene (6 bases). CDR3 length: 13 residues. Germline values: CDR1 SGHTA, CDR2 FQGNSA. V lost 5 bases to trimming and J lost 8 bases, with 13 bases between them. CDR3 in DNA: TGTGCCAGCAGCCTCGGGGGTGGGGACATTCAGTACTTC. It encodes CASSLGGGDIQYF.

The V call is TRBV9, the J call TRBJ2-3, with TRBD1 matching 8 bases. The CDR3 has 14 residues. Trimming at V came to 3 bases and at J to 3 bases, leaving 3 bases not matched to a gene. CDR1 and CDR2 from the germline V gene are SGDLS and YYNGEE. CDR3 amino acids: CASSAGQGTDTQYF. CDR3 nucleotides: TGTGCCAGCAGCGCTGGACAGGGTACAGATACGCAGTATTTT.

The chain joins TRBV28 to TRBJ1-4; D may be TRBD1 (6 bases). The germline gives CDR1 MDHEN, CDR2 SYDVKM. The CDR3 covers 14 residues. Trimming pared 6 bases from V and 9 bases from J, leaving 17 bases between. The CDR3 DNA is TGTGCCAGCAGATCACAGGGAGGGGAGAAAAAACTGTTTTTT. Translation gives CASRSQGGEKKLFF.

This clone was counted between two and nine times. This chain connects TRBV27 to TRBJ2-7; no clear D gene. Deletions cut 0 bases from V and 7 bases from J, with 13 bases between. Germline V gene sequence: CDR1 MNHEY, CDR2 SMNVEV (reference sequence). The CDR3 length is 14 residues. CDR3 sequence: CASSLSYVGPEQYF. CDR3 bases: TGTGCCAGCAGTTTATCTTACGTCGGTCCAGAGCAGTACTTC.

This chain connects TRBV6-5 to TRBJ1-6, with D perhaps TRBD1 (6 bases). The CDR3 loop spans 15 amino acids. The V gene's germline CDR1 is MNHEY and CDR2 SVGAGI. Trimming removed 2 bases at V and 3 bases at J, with 8 bases between. The CDR3 reads CASSYGQYYNSPLHF. CDR3 coding DNA: TGTGCCAGCAGTTACGGACAGTACTATAATTCACCCCTCCACTTT.

This rearrangement joins TRBV5-5 to TRBJ2-1; perhaps TRBD1 as D (5 bases). Trimming removed 0 bases from V and 8 bases from J, with 21 bases in between. The CDR3 covers 17 residues. The V gene's germline CDR1 is SGHKS and CDR2 YYEKEE (reference sequence). CDR3 in amino acids: CASSLGGSKIYTDEQFF. The DNA for the CDR3 is TGTGCCAGCAGCTTGGGGGGCTCGAAGATCTACACCGATGAGCAGTTCTTC. Full variable domain (outside the CDR3, taken from reference TRBV5-5 and TRBJ2-1): DAGVTQSPTHLIKTRGQQVTLRCSPISGHKSVSWYQQVLGQGPQFIFQYYEKEERGRGNFPDRFSARQFPNYSSELNVNALLLGDSALYLCASSLGGSKIYTDEQFFGPGTRLTVL.

This clone appeared once. The rearrangement joins TRBV5-1 to TRBJ1-1; D not resolved. Trimming shortened V by 0 bases and J by 3 bases, and 18 bases separated the two germline ends. This CDR3 region has 17 residues. Germline loops: CDR1 SGHRS, CDR2 YFSETQ. For the CDR3, the DNA is TGCGCCAGCAGCTTGGTTCCCGGGAGTGCCCGTGACACTGAAGCTTTCTTT. Translation: CASSLVPGSARDTEAFF.

The rearrangement uses TRBV7-9 and TRBJ2-7; TRBD2 agrees at 7 bases. The CDR3 loop spans 14 amino acids. Germline-derived CDR1 and CDR2 are SEHNR and FQNEAQ (reference sequence). V was clipped by 5 bases and J by 3 bases; unmatched bases: 7. The CDR3 reads CASSAGTNFYEQYF. CDR3 nucleotide sequence: TGTGCCAGCAGCGCCGGGACTAATTTCTACGAGCAGTACTTC.